This passage covers 28 T cell receptor beta chains from one sample sequenced in a study of shared clonotypes between healthy human individuals. Sequencing used immunoSEQ multiplex PCR; TCRdb keeps in-frame clones, though not all of them. The sample holds about 490,000 clones; 76% are singletons and the top ten take roughly 13%. The sample taken for sequencing was PBMCs. These receptors originate from a middle-aged woman in good health. Some clones in this sample may be carry-over from other donors' samples.

This chain joins TRBV7-3 and TRBJ2-3; D could derive from TRBD1 or TRBD2 (5 bases each). The germline V gene has CDR1 SGHTA and CDR2 FQGTGA. The CDR3 covers 15 residues. V lost 5 bases, J lost 3 bases, and 15 bases lay in between. The CDR3 sequence: CASSPKLGETDTQYF. CDR3 DNA sequence: TGTGCCAGCAGCCCAAAGCTGGGGGAAACAGATACGCAGTATTTT.

This clone was observed a few times. A much larger clone is a single base away; this may be a read error. The V and J genes are TRBV15 and TRBJ2-1, with 7 bases fitting TRBD2. J lost 12 bases, V lost 0 bases, and 11 bases had no gene match. CDR1 and CDR2 (germline): LNHNV, YYDKDF (reference sequence). The CDR3 sequence is 15 residues long. CDR3 DNA: TGTGCCACCAGCAGAGATGCAGGACTAGTGGGTGGGCAGTTCTTC. Translation: CATSRDAGLVGGQFF.

The chain is built from TRBV27 and TRBJ1-2, with D perhaps TRBD1 (5 bases). V lost 4 bases and J 7 bases, leaving 13 bases between the germline ends. CDR1 is MNHEY, CDR2 SMNVEV, per germline (reference sequence). This CDR3 has 13 amino acids. This CDR3 reads CASSSTGLFGYTF. In DNA form, the CDR3 reads TGTGCCAGCAGTTCAACAGGCCTTTTTGGCTACACCTTC.

To note about this clone: Other DNA sequences from this sample encode an identical CDR3 as well. The J gene is TRBJ2-5, the V gene TRBV7-8, with 11 bases that match TRBD2. The DNA end favors TRBJ2-7, so the J call may be wrong. CDR3 size: 15 residues. Per germline, CDR1 SGHVS and CDR2 FQNEAQ. The CDR3: CASSSRRLAGYEQYF. For the CDR3, the DNA is TGTGCCAGCAGCTCCCGCCGACTAGCGGGGTACGAGCAGTACTTC.

The genes are TRBV27 and TRBJ1-6; TRBD1 might be the D (5 bases). There are 16 residues in the CDR3. Germline CDR1 and CDR2: MNHEY and SMNVEV (reference sequence). Trimming shortened V by 6 bases and J by 10 bases, and 22 bases separated the two germline ends. DNA of the CDR3: TGTGCCAGCAGAGTTTACGCCAGGGAGTCTCGATCACCCCTCCACTTT. Protein sequence: CASRVYARESRSPLHF.

Remarks on this clone: Being one base from a much bigger clone, this may be a read error. This sequence joins TRBV4-2 and TRBJ2-7, with D perhaps TRBD1 (5 bases). V was pared by 4 bases and J by 0 bases, with 16 bases between. Germline V gene data show CDR1 as LGHNA and CDR2 as YNFKEQ. The CDR3 length is 16 residues. The chain's CDR3 is CASSRDMGDSSYEQYF. DNA for the CDR3: TGTGCCAGCAGCCGAGACATGGGTGACAGCTCCTACGAGCAGTACTTC.

The chain has TRBV10-1 and TRBJ2-7; D possibly uses TRBD1 or TRBD2 (5 bases each). V lost 3 bases to trimming and J lost 1 base, with 10 bases between them. This CDR3 is 14 amino acids long. Per the germline V gene, CDR1 is WNHNN and CDR2 is SYGVQD (reference sequence). The CDR3 sequence is CASSDGDRSYEQYF. For the CDR3, the DNA is TGCGCCAGCAGTGACGGGGACCGATCCTACGAGCAGTACTTC.

This clone came up once. The V call is TRBV4-1, the J call TRBJ2-3; unclear D gene. Between the trimmed V and J ends, which lost 1 base and 2 bases, there was a span of 4 bases. CDR3 length: 13 amino acids. The germline V gene has CDR1 MGHRA and CDR2 YSYEKL. Here the CDR3 DNA reads TGCGCCAGCAGCCAAGGGACCACAGATACGCAGTATTTT. It is translated as CASSQGTTDTQYF.

The V gene is TRBV30, the J gene TRBJ2-1; 8 positions agree with TRBD1. Germline trimming cut 4 bases from V and 5 bases from J; bases unmatched to any gene: 7. The germline CDR1 and CDR2 sequences are GTSNPN and SVGIG (reference sequence). This CDR3 comprises 14 residues. The CDR3 reads CAWNRGSADNEQFF. The CDR3 DNA reads TGTGCCTGGAACAGGGGGAGCGCGGACAATGAGCAGTTCTTC.

The rearrangement uses TRBV29-1 and TRBJ2-7; the match to TRBD2 covers 11 bases. CDR3 length: 14 amino acids. The V gene end was trimmed by 6 bases and the J gene end by 4 bases; junction bases not matched to a gene: 8. The V gene's germline CDR1 is SQVTM and CDR2 ANQGSEA. Here the CDR3 DNA reads TGCAGCGTCTACACTAGCGGGAGTACTTACGAGCAGTACTTC. Amino acid sequence: CSVYTSGSTYEQYF.

This clone showed up many times. Other DNA sequences within the sample encode an identical CDR3. This sequence joins TRBV5-4 and TRBJ2-2; the match to TRBD2 covers 8 bases. The CDR3 is made up of 16 amino acids. V was clipped by 4 bases and J by 7 bases; unmatched bases: 12. Germline CDR1 SGHNT, CDR2 YYREEE (reference sequence). The CDR3 DNA sequence: TGTGCCAGCAGCCCACGAGGCGGGAGGATGGTCGGGGAGCTGTTTTTT. The encoded protein is CASSPRGGRMVGELFF. The entire variable domain, with the rest obtained from reference TRBV5-4 and TRBJ2-2, is as follows: ETGVTQSPTHLIKTRGQQVTLRCSSQSGHNTVSWYQQALGQGPQFIFQYYREEENGRGNFPPRFSGLQFPNYSSELNVNALELDDSALYLCASSPRGGRMVGELFFGEGSRLTVL.

A remark on this clone: A read error is the likely source, as a far larger clone sits one nucleotide away. The gene calls are TRBV7-2 and TRBJ1-1; D is undetermined. Germline V gene data show CDR1 as SGHTA and CDR2 as FQGNSA. This CDR3 spans 14 amino acids. Trimming pared 3 bases from V and 0 bases from J, leaving 8 bases between. The CDR3 sequence: CASSFEMLNTEAFF. Written as DNA, the CDR3 is TGTGCCAGCAGCTTCGAGATGTTGAACACTGAAGCTTTCTTT.

The rearrangement uses TRBV28 and TRBJ2-7; D remains unclear. Germline V gene lookup returns CDR1 MDHEN and CDR2 SYDVKM. Trimming removed 4 bases at V and 8 bases at J, with 12 bases between. CDR3 length equals 12 residues. The CDR3 region is CASSSPDGKQYF. The CDR3 coding sequence is TGTGCCAGCAGTTCACCCGACGGCAAGCAGTACTTC. Complete variable domain (other parts from reference TRBV28 and TRBJ2-7): DVKVTQSSRYLVKRTGEKVFLECVQDMDHENMFWYRQDPGLGLRLIYFSYDVKMKEKGDIPEGYSVSREKKERFSLILESASTNQTSMYLCASSSPDGKQYFGPGTRLTVT.

V gene TRBV28 combines with J gene TRBJ2-1; D gene unclear. Trimming removed 6 bases at V and 4 bases at J, with 7 bases between. Germline CDR1 MDHEN, CDR2 SYDVKM. The CDR3 runs 12 residues. CDR3 region: CASSPRYNEQFF. In DNA, the CDR3 is TGTGCCAGCAGCCCACGATACAATGAGCAGTTCTTC.

J is TRBJ2-7 and V is TRBV7-2; 9 nucleotides align to TRBD2. CDR3 length equals 15 residues. The germline V gene has CDR1 SGHTA and CDR2 FQGNSA. With 1 base clipped from V and 4 bases from J, the junction kept 5 bases outside the gene matches. The CDR3 reads CASSLVIAGVYEQYF. For the CDR3, the DNA is TGTGCCAGCAGCTTAGTGATAGCGGGAGTATACGAGCAGTACTTC.

The rearrangement links TRBV2 to TRBJ2-3; D is undetermined. The CDR3 sequence is 15 residues long. V lost 6 bases and J lost 2, with 15 bases in between. Germline V gene lookup returns CDR1 SNHLY and CDR2 FYNNEI. CDR3 DNA sequence: TGTGCCAGCAGCACTAATGGGGTGGCCACAGATACGCAGTATTTT. This gives the protein CASSTNGVATDTQYF.

J is TRBJ2-3 and V is TRBV15; D is ambiguous. This CDR3 contains 15 residues. Germline values: CDR1 LNHNV, CDR2 YYDKDF (reference sequence). Trimming left V 0 bases short and J 2 bases short, with 9 bases between. The CDR3 region is CATSRDPFNTDTQYF. CDR3 coding DNA: TGTGCCACCAGCAGAGATCCGTTTAACACAGATACGCAGTATTTT.

This clone appeared a few times. The chain couples TRBV5-4 to TRBJ2-5; D unclear. Between the trimmed V and J ends, which lost 0 bases and 5 bases, there was a span of 14 bases. Germline CDR1 SGHNT, CDR2 YYREEE (reference sequence). The CDR3 sequence is 15 residues long. CDR3 in DNA: TGTGCCAGCAGCTTGGCCTTCTTGCCAGAGGAGACCCAGTACTTC. As protein: CASSLAFLPEETQYF.

CDR3 residues: CASSQLAGDSGELFF. CDR3 coding DNA: TGCGCCAGCAGCCAACTAGCGGGAGATTCCGGGGAGCTGTTTTTT. This chain uses TRBV4-3 with TRBJ2-2; the match to TRBD2 covers 10 bases. Germline V gene sequence: CDR1 LGHNA, CDR2 YSLEER. The CDR3 is 15 amino acids. V shed 2 bases, J shed 6 bases, and the junction held 3 bases outside the gene matches.

V is TRBV15 and J is TRBJ1-5, with D maybe TRBD1 (5 bases). The germline gives CDR1 LNHNV, CDR2 YYDKDF (reference sequence). The length of the CDR3 is 14 residues. Trimming removed 5 bases from V and 2 bases from J, with 10 bases in between. The CDR3 DNA reads as TGTGCCACCAGCCCGGGAGGGGGCAATCAGCCCCAGCATTTT. It encodes CATSPGGGNQPQHF.

The chain joins TRBV28 to TRBJ2-7; TRBD2 agrees at 7 bases. The V gene end was trimmed by 3 bases and the J gene end by 3 bases; junction bases not matched to a gene: 5. CDR3 length equals 14 residues. Germline CDR1 is MDHEN and CDR2 is SYDVKM. As DNA, the CDR3 is TGTGCCAGCAGTTTCGGCGGGAGTCGCTACGAGCAGTACTTC. It is translated as CASSFGGSRYEQYF.

As DNA, the CDR3 is TGTGCCAGCGGGACTAGCGGCTACAATGAGCAGTTCTTC. It encodes CASGTSGYNEQFF. The chain uses TRBV19 and TRBJ2-1; 11 bases map to TRBD2. V dropped 9 bases and J dropped 3; count of bases not matched to a gene: 1. The CDR3 runs to 13 residues. Germline values: CDR1 LNHDA, CDR2 SQIVND (reference sequence). Variable domain in full (rest from reference TRBV19 and TRBJ2-1): DGGITQSPKYLFRKEGQNVTLSCEQNLNHDAMYWYRQDPGQGLRLIYYSQIVNDFQKGDIAEGYSVSREKKESFPLTVTSAQKNPTAFYLCASGTSGYNEQFFGPGTRLTVL.

The J gene is TRBJ2-7, the V gene TRBV7-2; D unclear. Germline lookup yields CDR1 SGHTA and CDR2 FQGNSA. The CDR3 has 14 amino acids. The V and J ends lost 2 bases and 3 bases respectively, with 11 bases between them. The CDR3 sequence: CASSLFEGNYEQYF. CDR3 DNA sequence: TGTGCCAGCAGCTTATTTGAAGGGAACTACGAGCAGTACTTC.

This clone was detected once. The sample holds other DNA sequences that translate to the same CDR3. V is TRBV5-1 and J is TRBJ1-1, with D maybe TRBD1 (5 bases). V lost 0 bases and J 5 bases, leaving 11 bases between the germline ends. The germline V gene encodes CDR1 SGHRS and CDR2 YFSETQ. The CDR3 contains 14 residues. The chain's CDR3 is CASSLEGGGTEAFF. Written as DNA, the CDR3 is TGCGCCAGCAGCTTGGAGGGCGGGGGGACTGAAGCTTTCTTT.

The chain couples TRBV7-7 to TRBJ2-5, with D perhaps assigned TRBD1 or TRBD2 (5 bases each). With 1 base removed from V and 2 bases from J, the gap between germline ends came to 14 bases. CDR3 size: 16 residues. The germline CDR1 and CDR2 sequences are SSHAT and FNYEAQ (reference sequence). The CDR3: CASSLVRGGGQETQYF. The CDR3, as DNA: TGTGCCAGCAGCTTAGTAAGGGGTGGAGGTCAAGAGACCCAGTACTTC.

This chain uses TRBV28 with TRBJ2-7; 14 positions match TRBD2. The CDR3 length is 19 residues. Germline V gene lookup returns CDR1 MDHEN and CDR2 SYDVKM. Trimming cost V 5 bases and J 2 bases; bases outside gene matches: 14. The CDR3 nucleotides read TGTGCCAGCAGTCACACCGGGACTAGCGGGAGTTTTTTGGCCTACGAGCAGTACTTC. Its protein product is CASSHTGTSGSFLAYEQYF.

This clone turned up a few times. The chain uses TRBV6-1 and TRBJ2-3; TRBD2 agrees at 7 bases. Trimming removed 11 bases from V and 5 bases from J; junction bases left unmatched: 7. This CDR3 has 12 amino acids. Per the germline V gene, CDR1 is MNHNS and CDR2 is SASEGT. CDR3 in DNA: TGTGCCGGAGCGGGATGGTTAGATACGCAGTATTTT. It encodes CAGAGWLDTQYF.

Comments on this clone: The sample holds other DNA sequences that translate to the same CDR3. This sequence joins TRBV7-9 and TRBJ1-4; 9 nucleotides align to TRBD1. This CDR3 is built from 14 residues. The germline gives CDR1 SEHNR, CDR2 FQNEAQ (reference sequence). The V and J ends lost 5 bases and 8 bases, in that order; junction bases with no gene match: 6. The CDR3 DNA follows: TGTGCCAGCAGCCCGGGACAGGGTTGGGAAAAACTGTTTTTT. Translation gives CASSPGQGWEKLFF.